Given below is one T cell receptor (beta chain) in context. The antigen is not known. The PCR had 60 Vbeta and 13 Jbeta primers. Using immunoSEQ multiplex PCR, the repertoire was profiled, and TCRdb retains in-frame clones only, with some absent. Seen here are over 200,000 clones, over 65% observed once, and the top ten hold roughly 2.5%. This sample was included in a study of cytomegalovirus exposure and HLA in healthy donors. The study, taken as a whole, reports: HLA alleles were associated with 16,951 TCR beta sequences in a later analysis at 0.05 false discovery rate. The availability of immune exposure information extended only to CMV serostatus.

V was shortened by 6 bases and J by 2 bases, with 5 bases between the two germline ends. CDR3 length: 11 residues. Per germline, CDR1 MDHEN and CDR2 SYDVKM. The chain couples TRBV28 to TRBJ2-7; D gene unclear. Sample: PBMCs. The source of this sequence is a woman between 55 and 75 years old in good health and CMV-seropositive. This chain's CDR3 is CASRSPYEQYF. CDR3 nucleotides: TGTGCCAGCAGGAGCCCCTACGAGCAGTACTTC.